A selection of T cell receptor beta chains follows, all from one sample in a study of control samples from healthy donors and cancer patients. Produced via immunoSEQ multiplex PCR; TCRdb's table is partial and in-frame only. The sample holds 78,000 or so clones, approximately 84% seen once. Sequencing was carried out using blood. The source of these receptors is a man aged 50 to 59 in good health. Both conserved end residues are part of each CDR3. D genes are given only for firm matches. Clone size is stated in some rows and not others, as once, few, many or a class when expanded.

d_call clone_size j_call v_call cdr3_nt cdr3_aa
TRBD1 once TRBJ2-5 TRBV5-4 TGTGCCAGCAGCATATCGACAGGGCTGGAGACCCAGTACTTC CASSISTGLETQYF
. . TRBJ1-1 TRBV20-1 TGCAGTGCTAGTGGCAGGAGTAACACTGAAGCTTTCTTT CSASGRSNTEAFF
TRBD1 medium-sized TRBJ2-5 TRBV23-1 TGCGCCAGCAGTCCGCCACGACAGGGAGTAGAAGTGGAGACCCAGTACTTC CASSPPRQGVEVETQYF
TRBD2 . TRBJ2-3 TRBV7-2 TGTGCCAGCAGCCAGGGACTAGATCTTTCCGATACGCAGTATTTT CASSQGLDLSDTQYF
. . TRBJ2-7 TRBV7-9 TGTGCCAGCAGCCCGGGTGGGACAAAGGAGAGGGACGAGCAGTACTTC CASSPGGTKERDEQYF
. once TRBJ2-2 TRBV18 TGTGCCAGCTCACCAGATGCAGGCCCGAACACCGGGGAGCTGTTTTTT CASSPDAGPNTGELFF
. . TRBJ2-6 TRBV28 TGTGCCAGCAGCGAAATCAGGGTCTCTGGGGCCAACGTCCTGACTTTC CASSEIRVSGANVLTF
TRBD2 . TRBJ2-1 TRBV19 TGTGCCAGTAGTGTTGTGGGACTAGTGCCGAATGAGCAGTTCTTC CASSVVGLVPNEQFF
. . TRBJ2-7 TRBV21-1 TGTGCCAGCAGCGCCTCCGGGACTAGCGGGGGGGGTAGCTCCTACGAGCAGTACTTC CASSASGTSGGGSSYEQYF
TRBD2 . TRBJ2-1 TRBV4-3 TGCGCCAGCAGCCAAGGATTAGGACTAGCGGGGGTCAGTGAGCAGTTCTTC CASSQGLGLAGVSEQFF